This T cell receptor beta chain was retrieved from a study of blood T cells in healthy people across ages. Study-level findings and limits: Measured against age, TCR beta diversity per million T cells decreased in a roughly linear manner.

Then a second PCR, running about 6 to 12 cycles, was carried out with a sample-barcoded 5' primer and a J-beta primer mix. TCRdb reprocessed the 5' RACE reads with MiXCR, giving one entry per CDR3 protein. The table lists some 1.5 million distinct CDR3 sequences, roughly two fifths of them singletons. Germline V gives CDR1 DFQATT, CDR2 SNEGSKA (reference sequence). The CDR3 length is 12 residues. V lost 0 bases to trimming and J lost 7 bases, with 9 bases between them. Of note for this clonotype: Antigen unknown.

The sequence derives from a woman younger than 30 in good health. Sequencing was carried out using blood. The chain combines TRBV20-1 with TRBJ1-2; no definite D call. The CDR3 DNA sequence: TGCAGTGCTAGAGACAGCTATAGTGGCTACACCTTC. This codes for CSARDSYSGYTF.